This paragraph reports one TCR beta chain. The sample is drawn from a study of T cells expressing NK-cell markers. The overall study: Investigators obtained TCR beta repertoires from sorted CD3+CD56+NKG2C+, CD3+CD56+NKG2C- and CD3+CD56-NKG2C+ T cells.

TCRdb reprocessed the 5' RACE reads, with one entry per CDR3 protein and no DNA. The ten most abundant clones cover roughly 18% of a sample with about 120,000 distinct CDR3 sequences. Germline values: CDR1 SEHNR, CDR2 FQNEAQ (reference sequence). This CDR3 has 15 residues. V is TRBV7-9 and J is TRBJ1-2; TCRdb designates TRBD1, a call that cannot be tested without DNA. The source is a woman aged 18 to 75 in good health. Sequences were obtained from blood T cells: a sorted CD56 or NKG2C T cell subset, CD4+ or CD8+ T cells, or bulk PBMC T cells (not recorded which). CDR3 loop: CASSSSQGWDYGYTF.